The 31 T cell receptor beta chains in this list originate from one sample, sequenced in a study of human T cells and chemical hapten exposure. TCRdb processed the RACE reads anew with MiXCR; each CDR3 protein has one entry. This table holds roughly 100,000 distinct CDR3 sequences, around 9.5% found once. Time point indicated: pre-sensitization, week 0. Specified treatment: therapeutic diphenylcyclopropenone sensitization with weekly scalp DPC. This specimen was whole blood, taken in connection with sensitization to the hapten diphenylcyclopropenone (DPC). These receptors originate from a woman in her thirties or forties with alopecia areata. Some clones in this sample may be carry-over from other donors' samples.

Ten or more counts support this clonotype. This chain connects TRBV5-1 to TRBJ2-5; D is uncertain. The V end was cut by 2 bases, the J end by 2 bases, with 10 bases between. This CDR3 has 14 amino acids. From germline, CDR1 is SGHRS and CDR2 YFSETQ. For the CDR3, the DNA is TGCGCCAGCAGCTTCCAACCGAGTCAAGAGACCCAGTACTTC. Protein product: CASSFQPSQETQYF.

This rearrangement joins TRBV6-2 or TRBV6-3 to TRBJ2-3, with 7 bases fitting TRBD2. Germline V gene lookup returns CDR1 MNHEY and CDR2 SVGEGT. The CDR3 length is 15 residues. J gave up 2 bases and V 2 bases, and 4 bases lay outside the gene matches. The DNA for the CDR3 is TGTGCCAGCAGTTACGGTCGGGGGGACACAGATACGCAGTATTTT. This gives the protein CASSYGRGDTDTQYF.

This clonotype was detected once. The V call is TRBV7-9, the J call TRBJ1-5, with 7 bases lining up with TRBD1. The CDR3 length is 14 residues. Trimming removed 5 bases from V and 6 bases from J; junction bases left unmatched: 7. Germline CDR1 reads SEHNR; CDR2 reads FQNEAQ (reference sequence). The CDR3 region has the DNA TGTGCCAGCAGCCGGGGGACAGAGGCTCAGCCCCAGCATTTT. This sequence encodes CASSRGTEAQPQHF.

The gene calls are TRBV7-3 and TRBJ2-1, with TRBD1 identical over 8 bases. In germline, CDR1 is SGHTA, CDR2 FQGTGA. The CDR3 runs to 14 residues. Trimming removed 5 bases from V and 8 bases from J; junction bases left unmatched: 8. CDR3 sequence: CASSTLGQGDEQFF. In DNA, the CDR3 is TGTGCCAGCAGCACCCTCGGACAGGGCGATGAGCAGTTCTTC.

At least ten counts were recorded for this clonotype. The chain is built from TRBV7-9 and TRBJ2-5; 8 nucleotides line up with TRBD1. The germline CDR1 and CDR2 sequences are SEHNR and FQNEAQ (reference sequence). J lost 5 bases, V lost 3 bases, and 5 bases had no gene match. The CDR3 contains 14 residues. CDR3 loop: CASSFGQGLETQYF. The CDR3 DNA sequence: TGTGCCAGCAGCTTTGGACAGGGATTGGAGACCCAGTACTTC.

This clonotype has a count of ten or more. This chain links TRBV6-6 with TRBJ1-2; the D gene is possibly TRBD1 (6 bases). Germline V CDR1 and CDR2: MNHNY, SVGAGI (reference sequence). The CDR3 is made up of 14 amino acids. Trimming shortened V by 4 bases and J by 4 bases, and 13 bases separated the two germline ends. The CDR3 nucleotides are TGTGCCAGCAGTTCGGGGGCAGGGCGCTATGGCTACACCTTC. As protein: CASSSGAGRYGYTF.

In this sample, this clonotype turned up a few times. V is TRBV12-3 or TRBV12-4 and J is TRBJ1-5, with a tentative D call TRBD1 (5 bases). The ends were cut back, 1 base at V and 0 bases at J, with 13 bases in the middle. The CDR3 runs to 17 residues. The CDR3 coding sequence is TGTGCCAGCAGTTTAGAGTGGGGCAGGGATAGCAATCAGCCCCAGCATTTT. This codes for CASSLEWGRDSNQPQHF.

This clonotype was recorded a few times. This chain connects TRBV9 to TRBJ1-2; 11 bases align to TRBD1. CDR1 is SGDLS, CDR2 YYNGEE, per germline. Unmatched junction bases numbered 4, after V lost 2 bases and J lost 7 bases. CDR3 length equals 14 residues. This CDR3 reads CASSVSGTGGGYTF. The CDR3 nucleotides are TGTGCCAGCAGCGTTTCCGGGACAGGGGGTGGCTACACCTTC.

This clonotype appeared a few times. This chain uses TRBV10-3 with TRBJ1-1; D unclear. This CDR3 spans 11 amino acids. Germline V gives CDR1 ENHRY, CDR2 SYGVKD. The germline V and J ends were trimmed by 0 bases and 10 bases, with 6 bases remaining between them. Here the CDR3 reads CAISESTAAFF. CDR3 nucleotides: TGTGCCATCAGTGAGTCAACGGCAGCTTTCTTT.

This clonotype was recorded a few times. The chain couples TRBV19 to TRBJ2-1; unclear D gene. The germline gives CDR1 LNHDA, CDR2 SQIVND (reference sequence). The V end was cut by 4 bases, the J end by 0 bases, with 7 bases between. CDR3 length equals 14 residues. The CDR3 here is CASSKPSSYNEQFF. CDR3 nucleotides: TGTGCCAGTAGTAAGCCGAGCTCCTACAATGAGCAGTTCTTC.

This clonotype was found many times. This chain connects TRBV20-1 to TRBJ2-3, with 11 bases aligning to TRBD1. V gave up 3 bases and J gave up 6 bases; unmatched junction bases: 8. CDR1 is DFQATT and CDR2 is SNEGSKA in the germline V gene (reference sequence). The CDR3 is 15 amino acids. The CDR3, as DNA: TGCAGTGCTAGTAGGGCGGACAGGGGGCCCGATACGCAGTATTTT. Translated, it gives CSASRADRGPDTQYF.

This clonotype was observed many times. This rearrangement joins TRBV5-8 to TRBJ1-5, with TRBD1 identical over 7 bases. The CDR3 spans 16 residues. With 0 bases clipped from V and 3 bases from J, the junction kept 6 bases outside the gene matches. Germline lookup yields CDR1 SGHTS and CDR2 YDEGEE. The CDR3 reads CASSLETGTHNQPQHF. As DNA, the CDR3 is TGTGCCAGCAGCTTGGAGACAGGGACCCACAATCAGCCCCAGCATTTT.

This clonotype occurred many times. The chain carries TRBV19 and TRBJ1-5; a possible D gene is TRBD1 (6 bases). The CDR3 has 17 residues. V lost 4 bases and J lost 1, with 17 bases in between. Germline loops: CDR1 LNHDA, CDR2 SQIVND (reference sequence). The CDR3 loop is CASSKTRNRESNQPQHF. The CDR3 DNA is TGTGCCAGTAGTAAAACCCGAAACAGGGAGAGCAATCAGCCCCAGCATTTT.

The chain employs TRBV12-3 or TRBV12-4 and TRBJ1-6, with 8 bases that match TRBD1. The CDR3 extends over 15 amino acids. Trimming removed 6 bases from V and 4 bases from J; junction bases left unmatched: 5. CDR3: CASRPTGEYNSPLHF. In DNA form, the CDR3 reads TGTGCCAGCAGACCGACAGGGGAATATAATTCACCCCTCCACTTT.

This clonotype was counted ten times or more. V gene TRBV12-3 or TRBV12-4 combines with J gene TRBJ1-5; 12 bases fit TRBD1. The CDR3 extends over 16 amino acids. J gave up 2 bases and V 6 bases, and 5 bases lay outside the gene matches. CDR3 in DNA: TGTGCCAGCAGGTCCGGGACAGGGGGCCGCAATCAGCCCCAGCATTTT. Amino acids: CASRSGTGGRNQPQHF.

This clonotype showed up just a few times. The V and J genes are TRBV11-2 and TRBJ1-5, with a possible D match to TRBD1 (6 bases). The V and J ends lost 0 bases and 5 bases respectively, with 11 bases between them. This CDR3 region has 15 residues. The germline V gene encodes CDR1 SGHAT and CDR2 FQNNGV. The CDR3 spells CASSLDGRGYQPQHF. In DNA form, the CDR3 reads TGTGCCAGCAGCTTAGACGGCAGGGGCTATCAGCCCCAGCATTTT.

This clonotype was seen only a few times. V gene TRBV20-1 combines with J gene TRBJ2-4, with a possible D match to TRBD1 (5 bases). Germline CDR1 and CDR2: DFQATT and SNEGSKA (reference sequence). V lost 7 bases and J 5 bases, leaving 15 bases between the germline ends. The CDR3 length is 13 residues. The CDR3 DNA reads as TGCAGTGGCAGCCGACAGTGGGAAAACATTCAGTACTTC. Translation: CSGSRQWENIQYF.

In this sample, this clonotype turned up many times. V is TRBV4-3 and J is TRBJ2-1, with no clear D. The CDR3 is 14 amino acids. V lost 0 bases, J lost 8 bases, and 11 bases lay in between. Germline CDR1 is LGHNA and CDR2 is YSLEER. The CDR3, as DNA: TGCGCCAGCAGCCAAGATTTCTTTATCGATGAGCAGTTCTTC. It is translated as CASSQDFFIDEQFF.

The chain couples TRBV6-1 to TRBJ2-1; possibly TRBD2 for D (5 bases). This CDR3 has 14 amino acids. The V end was cut by 6 bases, the J end by 8 bases, with 17 bases between. Germline lookup yields CDR1 MNHNS and CDR2 SASEGT. The CDR3 nucleotides are TGTGCCAGCAGCCTATTTAGGAGGATCGATGAGCAGTTCTTC. The encoded protein is CASSLFRRIDEQFF.

At least ten counts were recorded for this clonotype. The rearrangement links TRBV11-2 to TRBJ1-5, with D possibly being TRBD1 (5 bases). V was trimmed by 1 base and J by 4 bases, leaving 17 bases between them. The V gene's germline CDR1 is SGHAT and CDR2 FQNNGV. CDR3 length equals 17 residues. The CDR3 region is CASSLGPRTSKNQPQHF. In DNA form, the CDR3 reads TGTGCCAGCAGCTTAGGACCCAGGACATCTAAAAATCAGCCCCAGCATTTT. The variable domain in full, completed from reference TRBV11-2 and TRBJ1-5, reads EAGVAQSPRYKIIEKRQSVAFWCNPISGHATLYWYQQILGQGPKLLIQFQNNGVVDDSQLPKDRFSAERLKGVDSTLKIQPAKLEDSAVYLCASSLGPRTSKNQPQHFGDGTRLSIL.

The chain is built from TRBV20-1 and TRBJ2-7; the D call may be TRBD1 or TRBD2 (6 bases each). The CDR3 covers 14 residues. V was cut by 6 bases and J by 0 bases, with 15 bases left in between. Germline V gene data show CDR1 as DFQATT and CDR2 as SNEGSKA (reference sequence). CDR3 DNA: TGCAGTGCCCAACAGGGAGGAAACTCCTACGAGCAGTACTTC. Its protein is CSAQQGGNSYEQYF.

V is TRBV20-1 and J is TRBJ2-7; D is uncertain. This CDR3 has 13 residues. Germline V gene lookup returns CDR1 DFQATT and CDR2 SNEGSKA (reference sequence). The V end was cut by 1 base, the J end by 3 bases, with 10 bases between. DNA for the CDR3: TGCAGTGCTAGAGGTGTCGGGTTCTACGAGCAGTACTTC. This codes for CSARGVGFYEQYF.

This clonotype was counted many times. The V call is TRBV20-1, the J call TRBJ2-7; 7 bases are shared with TRBD1. In germline, CDR1 is DFQATT, CDR2 SNEGSKA (reference sequence). Losses at the gene ends were 3 bases for V and 10 bases for J; bases not matched to a gene: 15. This CDR3 is built from 14 residues. The CDR3 protein is CSARSGTAALFQYF. CDR3 coding DNA: TGCAGTGCTAGGTCCGGGACAGCTGCCCTTTTCCAGTACTTC.

This clonotype was recorded many times. The rearrangement links TRBV7-6 to TRBJ2-1; D is undetermined. From germline, CDR1 is SGHVS and CDR2 FNYEAQ. The CDR3 covers 13 residues. Between the trimmed V and J ends, which lost 3 bases and 9 bases, there was a span of 12 bases. In nucleotides, the CDR3 is TGTGCCAGCAGCTTGTCGCTAGTCACTGAGCAGTTCTTC. Protein sequence: CASSLSLVTEQFF.

The chain combines TRBV7-2 with TRBJ1-2, with TRBD1 matching 7 bases. V was pared by 1 base and J by 3 bases, with 5 bases of the junction left unmatched. The CDR3 runs to 15 residues. The V gene's germline CDR1 is SGHTA and CDR2 FQGNSA. The CDR3 nucleotides are TGTGCCAGCAGCTTAGAGACAGGGCAAGACTATGGCTACACCTTC. This gives the protein CASSLETGQDYGYTF.

This clonotype has only a few counts. The rearrangement joins TRBV3-1 to TRBJ2-1; TRBD2 is a possible D gene (5 bases). The V end was cut by 3 bases, the J end by 4 bases, with 16 bases between. The CDR3 totals 16 residues. Germline CDR1 reads LGHDT; CDR2 reads YNNKEL (reference sequence). As DNA, the CDR3 is TGTGCCAGCAGCCAGGAGAGGGTAGTCAAGTACAATGAGCAGTTCTTC. As protein: CASSQERVVKYNEQFF.

The chain uses TRBV7-6 and TRBJ2-1, with 7 positions matching TRBD2. V was clipped by 1 base and J by 7 bases; unmatched bases: 10. The CDR3 has 16 amino acids. Germline CDR1 and CDR2: SGHVS and FNYEAQ. The CDR3 nucleotides are TGTGCCAGCAGCTTAGGGGGGACTAACGATTGGAATGAGCAGTTCTTC. This sequence encodes CASSLGGTNDWNEQFF.

This clonotype was picked up a small number of times. V gene TRBV6-2 or TRBV6-3 combines with J gene TRBJ2-3; 11 bases line up with TRBD2. V trimming: 5 bases; J trimming: 6 bases; junction bases outside the gene matches: 10. Germline CDR1 and CDR2: MNHEY and SVGEGT. The CDR3 spans 16 residues. The CDR3 nucleotides read TGTGCCAGCAGTAACCGACTAGCGGGGTATTCGGATACGCAGTATTTT. It codes for CASSNRLAGYSDTQYF.

This clonotype was counted a few times. The chain joins TRBV11-2 to TRBJ2-1; 12 nucleotides match TRBD2. The junction had 7 bases not matched to a gene; V was cut back by 4 bases and J by 3 bases. CDR3 length equals 17 residues. Germline assignment: CDR1 SGHAT and CDR2 FQNNGV. CDR3 loop: CASSSYLAGGLYNEQFF. The CDR3 DNA reads as TGTGCCAGCAGCTCGTATCTAGCGGGGGGGCTCTACAATGAGCAGTTCTTC.

This clonotype was counted ten times or more. The CDR3 sequence: CASSQDITGGFDEQFF. The CDR3 DNA follows: TGTGCCAGCAGCCAAGATATCACAGGGGGCTTCGATGAGCAGTTCTTC. The chain is built from TRBV4-2 and TRBJ2-1, with 9 positions matching TRBD1. The CDR3 runs to 16 residues. Losses at the gene ends were 0 bases for V and 8 bases for J; bases not matched to a gene: 8. Germline V gene lookup returns CDR1 LGHNA and CDR2 YNFKEQ.

This rearrangement joins TRBV7-6 to TRBJ2-1, with D possibly being TRBD1 (6 bases). The V and J ends lost 3 bases and 2 bases respectively, with 11 bases between them. The CDR3 is made up of 15 amino acids. Germline loops: CDR1 SGHVS, CDR2 FNYEAQ. CDR3 nucleotides: TGTGCCAGCAGCTTGGGGGCCCCCCCCTACAATGAGCAGTTCTTC. Translating gives CASSLGAPPYNEQFF.